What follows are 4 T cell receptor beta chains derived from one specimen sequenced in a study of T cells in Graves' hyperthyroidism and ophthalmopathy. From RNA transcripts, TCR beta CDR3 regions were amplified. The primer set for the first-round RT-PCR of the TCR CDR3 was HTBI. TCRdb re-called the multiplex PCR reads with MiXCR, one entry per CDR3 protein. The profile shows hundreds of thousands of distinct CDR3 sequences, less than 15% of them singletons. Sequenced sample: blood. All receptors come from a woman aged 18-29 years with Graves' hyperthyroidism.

This CDR3 reads CASSAVEGHGYEQYF. CDR3 nucleotides: TGTGCCAGCAGCGCTGTGGAGGGACACGGCTACGAGCAGTACTTC. V gene TRBV5-8 combines with J gene TRBJ2-7; D might be TRBD1 or TRBD2, each matching 6 bases. The germline gives CDR1 SGHTS, CDR2 YDEGEE. Trimming took 4 bases from V and 3 from J, leaving 17 bases between them. This CDR3 has 15 amino acids.

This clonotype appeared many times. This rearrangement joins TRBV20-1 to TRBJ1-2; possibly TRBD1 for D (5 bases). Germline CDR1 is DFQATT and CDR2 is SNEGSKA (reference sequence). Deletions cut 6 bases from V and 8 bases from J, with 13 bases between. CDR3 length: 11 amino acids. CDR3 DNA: TGCAGTGCCCCGAATGGACAAGGCTACACCTTC. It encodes CSAPNGQGYTF.

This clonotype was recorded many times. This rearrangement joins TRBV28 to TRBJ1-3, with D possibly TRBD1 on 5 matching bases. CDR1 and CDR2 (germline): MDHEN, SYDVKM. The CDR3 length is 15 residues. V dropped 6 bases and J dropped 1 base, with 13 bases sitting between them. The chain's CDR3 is CASSPGSESGNTIYF. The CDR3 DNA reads TGTGCCAGCAGCCCAGGGAGTGAGTCTGGAAACACCATATATTTT.

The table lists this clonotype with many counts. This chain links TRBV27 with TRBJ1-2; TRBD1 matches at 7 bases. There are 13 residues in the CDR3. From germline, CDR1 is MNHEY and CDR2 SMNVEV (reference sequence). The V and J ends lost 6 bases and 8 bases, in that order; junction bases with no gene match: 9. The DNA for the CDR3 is TGTGCCAGCAGGCCGATTACAGGGGTGGGCTACACCTTC. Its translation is CASRPITGVGYTF.